This TCR beta chain was sequenced for a study of T cell repertoires in cytomegalovirus infection. Study in general: Signatures in public TCR beta sequences pointed to both CMV infection and matching HLA type.

TCRdb reanalysed the reads using MiXCR and keeps one entry per CDR3 protein. Of more than 400,000 distinct CDR3 sequences listed, approximately 25% were seen once; the top ten hold roughly an eighth. The junction had 5 bases not matched to a gene; V was cut back by 3 bases and J by 6 bases. The CDR3 extends over 14 amino acids. Germline V lookup: CDR1 SNHLY, CDR2 FYNNEI. Note on this clonotype: As yet, its antigen is unknown.

Findings and limits, study-wide: Cumulative public TCR beta family frequency identified CMV carriers with the relevant HLA. The response measured ex vivo was dominated by TCR beta clonotypes (HLA-C-restricted and CMV-specific).

Sequenced: PBMCs. The chain joins TRBV2 to TRBJ1-2; 9 bases match TRBD1. The clonotype was recovered from a human donor in good health (CMV status not recorded). Some clones in this sample may be carry-over from other donors' samples. The CDR3 region is CASSDPTGGDGYTF. The CDR3, as DNA: TGTGCCAGCAGTGACCCAACAGGGGGCGATGGCTACACCTTC.